This T cell receptor (beta chain) was captured in a study of T cells in Graves' hyperthyroidism and ophthalmopathy. Study-wide points: A median about 7 months before onset, the model predicted ophthalmopathy.

Worth noting for this clonotype: Its antigen remains unidentified.

What was amplified from RNA transcripts were TCR beta CDR3 regions. The HTBI primer set was used in a first-round RT-PCR of the TCR CDR3. Each CDR3 protein is one row after TCRdb ran MiXCR on the multiplex PCR reads. This sample has about half a million distinct CDR3 sequences, with around a quarter found just once. Not enrolled were patients with uncontrolled infection, other autoimmune disease, pregnancy or lactation. The PBMCs had their origin in around 9.1 ml of fresh peripheral blood. V shed 3 bases and J shed 8 bases, with 10 bases lying between them. The CDR3 length is 12 residues. Germline V gene lookup returns CDR1 MNHEY and CDR2 SVGAGI.

Sequenced: blood. This clonotype originated in a woman aged 25 to 45 with Graves' ophthalmopathy. The chain combines TRBV6-5 with TRBJ1-2, with unresolved D. CDR3 loop: CASSYRGDGYTF. The CDR3 nucleotides read TGTGCCAGCAGTTATCGGGGTGACGGCTACACCTTC.